The T cell receptor beta chain described here comes from a study of technical replicates of blood from several donors. CDR3 length: 14 amino acids. V was pared by 4 bases and J by 5 bases, with 1 base of the junction left unmatched. The V gene's germline CDR1 is SNHLY and CDR2 FYNNEI. Assay: immunoSEQ multiplex PCR; the TCRdb copy retains only in-frame clones and omits some. The table has 15,000 to 20,000 clones, roughly 91% seen once. The sequenced material came from PBMCs. The TCR comes from a human donor in good health. The chain recombines TRBV2 with TRBJ1-5, with 11 nucleotides matching TRBD1. The DNA of the CDR3 is TGTGCCAGCAGTGGGACAGGGGGCTATCAGCCCCAGCATTTT. It translates to CASSGTGGYQPQHF.